The following is a T cell receptor beta chain sequence with its context. As yet, its antigen is unknown. Measured with immunoSEQ multiplex PCR; TCRdb has only the in-frame clones, and not every one. The table includes 90,000 to 120,000 clones, approximately 88% detected once. The sample is drawn from a study of T cell responses to AZD1222 COVID-19 vaccine. Study-wide results and caveats: There were mostly white British donors and more females than males, and clonal diversity was possibly underestimated. Of spike-specific TCRs, nearly half reportedly target regions left unmutated in variants.

The CDR3 runs 16 residues. The V end lost 2 bases, the J end lost 0 bases, and 13 bases lay between the germline ends. Looked up from germline, CDR1 is KGHSH and CDR2 is LQKENI. This TCR was recovered from an adult in good health. This sequence joins TRBV18 and TRBJ1-2; D ambiguous. The specimen comprised peripheral blood, sampled on day 0 of AZD1222 vaccination. The CDR3 DNA reads as TGTGCCAGCTCACCAAGTTCTACCGAAGCTAACTATGGCTACACCTTC. Translating it yields CASSPSSTEANYGYTF.